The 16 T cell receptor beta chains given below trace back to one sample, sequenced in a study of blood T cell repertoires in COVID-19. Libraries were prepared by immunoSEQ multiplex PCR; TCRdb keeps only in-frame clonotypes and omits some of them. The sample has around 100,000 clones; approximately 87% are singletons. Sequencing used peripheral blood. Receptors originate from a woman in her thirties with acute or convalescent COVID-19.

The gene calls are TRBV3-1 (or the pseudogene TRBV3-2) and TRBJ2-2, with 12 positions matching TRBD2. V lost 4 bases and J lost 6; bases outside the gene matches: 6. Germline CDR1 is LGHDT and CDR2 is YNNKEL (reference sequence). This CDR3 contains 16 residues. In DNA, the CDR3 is TGTGCCAGCAGCCGCGGGTCTAGCGGGGGGGCCGGGGAGCTGTTTTTT. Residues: CASSRGSSGGAGELFF.

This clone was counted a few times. The CDR3, as DNA: TGTGCCAGCAGCCCCGCCCCGCACGGGAGCTCCTACGAGCAGTACTTC. This sequence encodes CASSPAPHGSSYEQYF. This chain joins TRBV5-4 and TRBJ2-7, with a possible D match to TRBD2 (6 bases). Per germline, CDR1 SGHNT and CDR2 YYREEE (reference sequence). V was shortened by 4 bases and J by 0 bases, with 17 bases between the two germline ends. This CDR3 spans 16 amino acids.

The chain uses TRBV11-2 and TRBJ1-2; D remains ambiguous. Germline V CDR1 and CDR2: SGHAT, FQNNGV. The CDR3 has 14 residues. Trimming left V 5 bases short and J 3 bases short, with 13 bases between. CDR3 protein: CASSQRPGDYGYTF. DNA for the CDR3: TGTGCCAGCAGCCAAAGACCGGGAGACTATGGCTACACCTTC.

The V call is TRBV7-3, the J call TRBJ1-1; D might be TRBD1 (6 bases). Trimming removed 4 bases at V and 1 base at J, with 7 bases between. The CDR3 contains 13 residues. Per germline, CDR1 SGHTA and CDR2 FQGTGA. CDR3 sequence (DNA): TGTGCCAGCAGCTCGGACAGGAACACTGAAGCTTTCTTT. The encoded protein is CASSSDRNTEAFF.

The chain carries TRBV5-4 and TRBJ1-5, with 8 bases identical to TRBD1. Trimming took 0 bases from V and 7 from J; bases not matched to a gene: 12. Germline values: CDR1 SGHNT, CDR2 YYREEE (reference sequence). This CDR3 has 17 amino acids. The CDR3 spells CASSLEKELDRDQPQHF. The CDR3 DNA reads TGTGCCAGCAGCTTGGAAAAAGAGTTGGACAGGGACCAGCCCCAGCATTTT.

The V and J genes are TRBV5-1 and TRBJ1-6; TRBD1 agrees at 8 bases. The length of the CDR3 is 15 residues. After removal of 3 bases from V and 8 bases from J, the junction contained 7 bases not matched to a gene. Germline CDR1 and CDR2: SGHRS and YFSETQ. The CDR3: CASSSGQVIDSPLHF. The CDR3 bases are TGCGCCAGCAGCTCGGGACAGGTGATTGATTCACCCCTCCACTTT.

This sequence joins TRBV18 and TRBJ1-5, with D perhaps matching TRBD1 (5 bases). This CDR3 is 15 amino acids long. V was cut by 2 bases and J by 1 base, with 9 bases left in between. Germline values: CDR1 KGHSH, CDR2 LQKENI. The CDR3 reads CASSPTPGSNQPQHF. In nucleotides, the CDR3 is TGTGCCAGCTCACCAACGCCAGGGAGCAATCAGCCCCAGCATTTT.

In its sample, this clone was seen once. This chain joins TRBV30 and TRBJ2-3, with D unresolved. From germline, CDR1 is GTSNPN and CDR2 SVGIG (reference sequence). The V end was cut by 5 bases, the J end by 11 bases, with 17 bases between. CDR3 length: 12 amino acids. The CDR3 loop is CAWASFDYQQYF. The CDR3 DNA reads TGTGCCTGGGCGTCCTTCGATTATCAGCAGTATTTT.

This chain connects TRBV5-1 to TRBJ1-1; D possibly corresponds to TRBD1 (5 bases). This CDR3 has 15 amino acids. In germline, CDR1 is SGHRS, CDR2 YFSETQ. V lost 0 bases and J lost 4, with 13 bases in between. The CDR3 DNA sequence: TGCGCCAGCAGCTTGGGGCAGGGAGGGGTCACTGAAGCTTTCTTT. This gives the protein CASSLGQGGVTEAFF.

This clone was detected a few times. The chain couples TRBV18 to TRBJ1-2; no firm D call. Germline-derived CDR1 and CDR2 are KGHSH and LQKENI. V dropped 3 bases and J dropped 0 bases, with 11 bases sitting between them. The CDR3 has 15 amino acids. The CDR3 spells CASSPGDAANYGYTF. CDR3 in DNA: TGTGCCAGCTCACCGGGAGACGCCGCTAACTATGGCTACACCTTC. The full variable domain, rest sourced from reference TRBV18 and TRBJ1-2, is NAGVMQNPRHLVRRRGQEARLRCSPMKGHSHVYWYRQLPEEGLKFMVYLQKENIIDESGMPKERFSAEFPKEGPSILRIQQVVRGDSAAYFCASSPGDAANYGYTFGSGTRLTVV.

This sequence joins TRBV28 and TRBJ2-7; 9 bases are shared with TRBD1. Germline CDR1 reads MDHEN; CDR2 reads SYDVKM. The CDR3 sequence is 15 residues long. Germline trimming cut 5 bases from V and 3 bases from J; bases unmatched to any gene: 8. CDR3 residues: CASSPPGTGRYEQYF. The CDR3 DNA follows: TGTGCCAGCAGTCCCCCCGGGACAGGGCGCTACGAGCAGTACTTC.

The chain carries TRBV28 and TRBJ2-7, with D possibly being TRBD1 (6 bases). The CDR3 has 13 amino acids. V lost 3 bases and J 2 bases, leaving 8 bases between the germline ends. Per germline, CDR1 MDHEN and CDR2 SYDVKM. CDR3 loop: CASSFNRAYEQYF. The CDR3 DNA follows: TGTGCCAGCAGTTTTAACAGGGCCTACGAGCAGTACTTC.

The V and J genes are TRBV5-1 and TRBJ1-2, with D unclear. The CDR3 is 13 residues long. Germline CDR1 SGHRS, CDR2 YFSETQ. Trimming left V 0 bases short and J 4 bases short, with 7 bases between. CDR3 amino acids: CASSLETAYGYTF. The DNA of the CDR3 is TGCGCCAGCAGCTTGGAAACAGCCTATGGCTACACCTTC.

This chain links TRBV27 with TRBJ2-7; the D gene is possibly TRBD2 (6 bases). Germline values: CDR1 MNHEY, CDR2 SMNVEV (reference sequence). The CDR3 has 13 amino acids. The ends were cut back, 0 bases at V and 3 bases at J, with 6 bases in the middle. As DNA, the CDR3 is TGTGCCAGCAGTTTATCGGGGGGCTACGAGCAGTACTTC. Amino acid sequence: CASSLSGGYEQYF.

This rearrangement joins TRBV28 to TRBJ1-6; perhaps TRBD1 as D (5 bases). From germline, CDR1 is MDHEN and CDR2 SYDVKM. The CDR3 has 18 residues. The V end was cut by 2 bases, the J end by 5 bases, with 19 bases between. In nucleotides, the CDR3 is TGTGCCAGCAGTTTACAGGGAATCCGATTTAATGATAATTCACCCCTCCACTTT. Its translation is CASSLQGIRFNDNSPLHF. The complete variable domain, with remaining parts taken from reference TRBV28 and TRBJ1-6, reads DVKVTQSSRYLVKRTGEKVFLECVQDMDHENMFWYRQDPGLGLRLIYFSYDVKMKEKGDIPEGYSVSREKKERFSLILESASTNQTSMYLCASSLQGIRFNDNSPLHFGNGTRLTVT.

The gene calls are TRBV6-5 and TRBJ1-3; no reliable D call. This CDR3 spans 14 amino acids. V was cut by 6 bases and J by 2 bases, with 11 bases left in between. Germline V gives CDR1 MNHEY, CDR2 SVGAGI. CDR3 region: CASSYNGAGNTIYF. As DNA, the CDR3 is TGTGCCAGCAGCTATAACGGGGCTGGAAACACCATATATTTT.